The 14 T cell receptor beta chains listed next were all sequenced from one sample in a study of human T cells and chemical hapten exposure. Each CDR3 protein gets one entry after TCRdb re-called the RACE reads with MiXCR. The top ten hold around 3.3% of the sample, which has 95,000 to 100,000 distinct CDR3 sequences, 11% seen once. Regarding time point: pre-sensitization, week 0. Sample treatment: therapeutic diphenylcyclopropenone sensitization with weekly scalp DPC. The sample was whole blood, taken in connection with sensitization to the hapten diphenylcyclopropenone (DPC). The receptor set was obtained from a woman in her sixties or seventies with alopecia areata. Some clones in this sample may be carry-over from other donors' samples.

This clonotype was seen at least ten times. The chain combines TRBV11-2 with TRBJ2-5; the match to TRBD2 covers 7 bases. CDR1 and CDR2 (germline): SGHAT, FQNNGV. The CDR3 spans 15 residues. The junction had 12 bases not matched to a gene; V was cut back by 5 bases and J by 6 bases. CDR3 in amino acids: CASSEVLAFGKTQYF. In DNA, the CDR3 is TGTGCCAGCAGCGAGGTACTAGCGTTTGGAAAGACCCAGTACTTC.

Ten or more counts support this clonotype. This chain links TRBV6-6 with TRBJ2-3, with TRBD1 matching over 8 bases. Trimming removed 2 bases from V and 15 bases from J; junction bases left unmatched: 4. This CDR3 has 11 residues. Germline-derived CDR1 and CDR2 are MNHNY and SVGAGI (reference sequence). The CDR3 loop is CASSYQGAHYF. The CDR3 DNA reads TGTGCCAGCAGTTACCAGGGGGCTCATTATTTT.

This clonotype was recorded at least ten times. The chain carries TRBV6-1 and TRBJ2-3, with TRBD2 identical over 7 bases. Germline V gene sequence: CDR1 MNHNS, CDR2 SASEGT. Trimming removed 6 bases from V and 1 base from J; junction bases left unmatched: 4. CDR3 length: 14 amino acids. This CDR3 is CASRERGRTDTQYF. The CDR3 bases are TGTGCCAGCAGAGAGCGGGGCCGCACAGATACGCAGTATTTT.

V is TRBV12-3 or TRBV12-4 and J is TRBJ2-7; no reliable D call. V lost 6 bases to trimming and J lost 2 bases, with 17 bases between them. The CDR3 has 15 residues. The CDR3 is CASSAGPMYPYEQYF. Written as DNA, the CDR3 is TGTGCCAGCAGCGCCGGACCGATGTATCCCTACGAGCAGTACTTC.

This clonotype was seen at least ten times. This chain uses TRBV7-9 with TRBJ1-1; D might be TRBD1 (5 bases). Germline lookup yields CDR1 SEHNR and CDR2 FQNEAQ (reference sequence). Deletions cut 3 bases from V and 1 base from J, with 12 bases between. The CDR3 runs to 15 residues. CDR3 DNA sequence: TGTGCCAGCAGCTTTCCACAGGAGCGGAACACTGAAGCTTTCTTT. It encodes CASSFPQERNTEAFF.

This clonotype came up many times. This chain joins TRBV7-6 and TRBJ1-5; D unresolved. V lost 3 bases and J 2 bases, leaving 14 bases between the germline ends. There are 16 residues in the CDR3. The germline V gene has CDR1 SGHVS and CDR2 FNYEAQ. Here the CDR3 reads CASSFGSGVGNQPQHF. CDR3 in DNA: TGTGCCAGCAGCTTCGGGTCGGGTGTGGGCAATCAGCCCCAGCATTTT.

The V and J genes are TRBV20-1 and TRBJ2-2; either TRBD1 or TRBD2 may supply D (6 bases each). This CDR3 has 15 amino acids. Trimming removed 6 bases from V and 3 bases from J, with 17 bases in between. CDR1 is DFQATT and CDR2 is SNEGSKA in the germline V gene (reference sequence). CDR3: CSAQRGATDTGELFF. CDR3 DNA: TGCAGTGCCCAAAGGGGGGCGACGGACACCGGGGAGCTGTTTTTT.

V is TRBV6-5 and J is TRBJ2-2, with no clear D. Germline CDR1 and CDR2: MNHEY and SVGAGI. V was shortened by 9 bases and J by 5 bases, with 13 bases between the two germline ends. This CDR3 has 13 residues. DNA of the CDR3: TGTGCCAGTACTAAGGCATTAACCGGGGAGCTGTTTTTT. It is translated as CASTKALTGELFF.

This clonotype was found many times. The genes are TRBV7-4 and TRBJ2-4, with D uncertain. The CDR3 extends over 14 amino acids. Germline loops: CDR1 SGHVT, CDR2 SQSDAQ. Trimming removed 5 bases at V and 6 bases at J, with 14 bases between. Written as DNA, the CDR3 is TGTGCCAGCAGCGCACCGGGCCCCAGAAACATTCAGTACTTC. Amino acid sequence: CASSAPGPRNIQYF.

CDR3 bases: TGTGCCAGCAGCCCCGACCCAGACGGTGGCTACACCTTC. Translation gives CASSPDPDGGYTF. This sequence joins TRBV3-1 and TRBJ1-2; no firm D call. Looked up from germline, CDR1 is LGHDT and CDR2 is YNNKEL (reference sequence). V was trimmed by 4 bases and J by 7 bases, leaving 13 bases between them. The CDR3 has 13 amino acids.

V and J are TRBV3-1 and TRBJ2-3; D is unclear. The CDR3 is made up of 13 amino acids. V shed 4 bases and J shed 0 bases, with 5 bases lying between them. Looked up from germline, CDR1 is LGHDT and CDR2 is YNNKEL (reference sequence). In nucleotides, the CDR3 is TGTGCCAGCAGCCGTATGAGCACAGATACGCAGTATTTT. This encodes CASSRMSTDTQYF.

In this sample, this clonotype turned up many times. The CDR3 sequence is CASSQADRNYGYTF. The CDR3 DNA is TGCGCCAGCAGCCAAGCAGACAGGAACTATGGCTACACCTTC. This sequence joins TRBV4-1 and TRBJ1-2, with D possibly matching TRBD1 (6 bases). Germline V gene data show CDR1 as MGHRA and CDR2 as YSYEKL. The length of the CDR3 is 14 residues. V lost 1 base, J lost 2 bases, and 8 bases lay in between.

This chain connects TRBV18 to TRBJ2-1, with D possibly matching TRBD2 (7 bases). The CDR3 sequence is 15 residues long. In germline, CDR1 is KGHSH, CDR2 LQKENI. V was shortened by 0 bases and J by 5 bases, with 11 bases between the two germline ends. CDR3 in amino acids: CASSPPGGANNEQFF. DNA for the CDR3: TGTGCCAGCTCACCACCGGGGGGGGCCAACAATGAGCAGTTCTTC.

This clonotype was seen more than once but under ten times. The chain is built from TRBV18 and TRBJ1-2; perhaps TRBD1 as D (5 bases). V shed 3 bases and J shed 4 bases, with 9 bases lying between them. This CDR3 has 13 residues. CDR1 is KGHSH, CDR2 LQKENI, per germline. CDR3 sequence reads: CASSPEGPYGYTF. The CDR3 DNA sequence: TGTGCCAGCTCACCGGAGGGGCCCTATGGCTACACCTTC.